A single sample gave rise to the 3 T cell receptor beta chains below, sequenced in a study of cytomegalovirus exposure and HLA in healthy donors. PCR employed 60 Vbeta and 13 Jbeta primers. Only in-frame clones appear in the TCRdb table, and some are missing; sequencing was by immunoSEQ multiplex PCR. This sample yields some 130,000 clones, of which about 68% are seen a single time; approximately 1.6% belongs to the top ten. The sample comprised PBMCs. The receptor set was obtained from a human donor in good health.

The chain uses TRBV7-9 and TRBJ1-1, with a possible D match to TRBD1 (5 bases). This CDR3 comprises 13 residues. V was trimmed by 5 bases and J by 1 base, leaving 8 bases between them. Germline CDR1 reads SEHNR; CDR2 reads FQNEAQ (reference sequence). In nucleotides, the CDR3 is TGTGCCAGCAGCCGGGGGGGGAACACTGAAGCTTTCTTT. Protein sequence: CASSRGGNTEAFF.

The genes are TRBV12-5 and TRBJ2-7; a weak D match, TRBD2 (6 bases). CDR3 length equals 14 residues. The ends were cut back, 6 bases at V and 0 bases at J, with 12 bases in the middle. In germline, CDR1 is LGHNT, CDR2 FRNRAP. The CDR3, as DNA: TGTGCTAGTGGAAATAGCGGCAGCTCCTACGAGCAGTACTTC. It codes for CASGNSGSSYEQYF.

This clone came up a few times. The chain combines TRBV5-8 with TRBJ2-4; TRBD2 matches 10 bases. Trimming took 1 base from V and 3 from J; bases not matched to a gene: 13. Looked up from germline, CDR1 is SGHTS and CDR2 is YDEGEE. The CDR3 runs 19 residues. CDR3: CASSLMRLAGLGSKNIQYF. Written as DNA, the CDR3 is TGTGCCAGCAGCTTGATGAGACTAGCGGGTCTCGGGAGCAAAAACATTCAGTACTTC. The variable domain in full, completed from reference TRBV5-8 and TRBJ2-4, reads EAGVTQSPTHLIKTRGQQATLRCSPISGHTSVYWYQQALGLGLQFLLWYDEGEERNRGNFPPRFSGRQFPNYSSELNVNALELEDSALYLCASSLMRLAGLGSKNIQYFGAGTRLSVL.